This TCR beta chain comes out of a study of blood T cells in healthy people across ages (dated by TCRdb to between 2014 and 2017). Broadly, across the study: In model experiments, template switching captured about one uniquely barcoded TCR beta cDNA molecule for every two T cells. Age-related changes in TCR beta repertoire diversity were measured in the study by deep sequencing normalized with unique cDNA molecular identifiers. The donors were split into four age groups: young (average around 16 years), middle-aged (about 40), aged (over 55) and long-lived (82). To avoid experimental bias, donors of different ages were spread randomly across the sequencing lanes. For two donors (one aged 18 to 30 and one aged 80 or older), the study analyzed two additional independent replicas of 1 million unique cDNA reads from the same blood draw.

The method was 5' RACE. The listed sequencing device is Illumina HiSeq 2500. A second PCR of about 6 to 12 cycles was run with a J-beta primer mix and a sample-barcoded 5' primer. Each TCR beta cDNA molecule received a unique molecular identifier from a template-switch 5' adaptor carrying 12 random nucleotides. Each sample yielded at least 3 million CDR3-containing paired-end reads. The Mint cDNA synthesis kit, primed by a TRBC-specific oligonucleotide, was used to synthesize first-strand cDNA from all RNA. All cDNA was treated with uracil-DNA glycosylase and then went through a first 18-cycle PCR with the universal primers M1SS and BC2_uni_R. In the original analysis: Normalization of each sample was performed by random selection of 1 million high-quality reads, each carrying a distinct molecular identifier. Reads with shared molecular identifiers were discarded instead of being binned into consensus sequences. CDR3 identification, clonotype clustering and error correction used MiTCR with a Q25 quality threshold and the strictest error-elimination algorithm. A nonparametric unseen species model with Euler transformation was used to estimate lower-bound total TCR beta diversity. TCRdb redid the processing of the public reads, applying fastp at Q25 and MiXCR, and retained in-frame beta chains. Rows are combined by CDR3 protein, so each entry shows the most common genes and DNA. TCRdb's processing, not the authors' own work, is the source of the V and J calls. Within this sample are 550,000 to 800,000 distinct CDR3 sequences, with roughly 32% of them counted one time only. Approximately 15% of the sample rests with the top ten.

Systemically healthy Caucasian individuals from Russia, 35 to 40 in total and aged about 6 to 95 years, were included as donors. Ten milliliters of peripheral blood were collected from each donor into EDTA-treated Vacutainer tubes. Ficoll-Paque density-gradient centrifugation was used to isolate PBMCs, with at least 6 million obtained per sample. Trizol reagent was used to extract total RNA from PBMCs, with at least 6 micrograms per sample. For every donor, an aliquot of PBMCs went through flow cytometry to measure the percentages of naive CD45RAhigh/CD27high T cells. Turning to this clonotype: No antigen is known for it. Qualities for individual bases were not recorded, and no much larger clone is one base off.

Study-wide findings and limitations: As age increased, observed TCR beta diversity per million T cells dropped in a roughly linear way, and a significant reduction was already evident by age approximately 40. Compared with the aged group, the long-lived group had more naive CD4+ T cells, fewer expanded clones and increased TCR diversity, suggesting age selection. The percentage of naive T cells measured by flow cytometry correlated strongly with observed TCR beta diversity. Because the CMV infection status of the donors was unknown, age-related changes in expanded clonotypes may potentially have been confounded. Estimates of total diversity from one million sequenced T cells were regarded as lower bounds and underestimates. Because profiling used bulk unsorted PBMCs, naive and antigen-experienced compartments could not be compared conclusively.

After removal of 0 bases from V and 6 bases from J, the junction retains 6 bases not matched to a gene. Taken from the germline V gene (reference sequence), the CDR1 and CDR2 loops are GTSNPN and SVGIG. From cysteine to phenylalanine, the CDR3 is 15 amino acids long. The entry retains the CDR3 DNA only, 45 bases that are in frame from base 1. The sample comprised blood. This clonotype was sampled from a woman older than 75 in good health. Donor details come from another sample of the same person, matched by shared clones. The chain is encoded by TRBV30 joined to TRBJ2-1; 9 nucleotides in the junction match TRBD1. CDR3 reads: CAWSVNRGPFNEQFF. The DNA reads TGTGCCTGGAGTGTGAACAGGGGGCCATTCAATGAGCAGTTCTTC.